What follows is one T cell receptor beta chain and its context. What it binds is unknown. This entry comes from a study of T cells expressing NK-cell markers. TCRdb re-called the 5' RACE reads; every CDR3 protein appears as one record, without DNA. Found here are 500,000 to 700,000 distinct CDR3 sequences; the top ten clones hold approximately 3.5%. The CDR3 is made up of 15 amino acids. Germline loops: CDR1 SGHTA, CDR2 FQGNSA. Whole-study results and caveats: For a few donors, these clonotypes were likewise the leading ones in the CD3+CD56-NKG2C+ fraction. The dominant NKG2C+ clonotypes represented about 1.0-7.5% of CD8+ T cells in six or seven donors.

The chain has TRBV7-2 and TRBJ2-5; TCRdb designates TRBD2, a call that cannot be tested without DNA. The sequence was obtained from a man aged 18 to 30 in good health. Sample: blood T cells: a sorted CD56 or NKG2C T cell subset, CD4+ or CD8+ T cells, or bulk PBMC T cells (not recorded which). The CDR3 reads CASSTALAGGGTQYF.